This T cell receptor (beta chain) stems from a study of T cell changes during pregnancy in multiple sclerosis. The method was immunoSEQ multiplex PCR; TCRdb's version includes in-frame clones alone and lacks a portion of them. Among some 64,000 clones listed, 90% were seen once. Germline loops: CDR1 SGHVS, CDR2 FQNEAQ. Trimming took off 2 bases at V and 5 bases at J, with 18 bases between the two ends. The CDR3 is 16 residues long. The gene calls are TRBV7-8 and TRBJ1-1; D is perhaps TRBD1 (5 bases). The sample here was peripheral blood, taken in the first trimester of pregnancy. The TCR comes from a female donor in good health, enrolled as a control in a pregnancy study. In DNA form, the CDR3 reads TGTGCCAGCAGCTTATTTTCTAGGCGCGGGGGAACTGAAGCTTTCTTT. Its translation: CASSLFSRRGGTEAFF.